This T cell receptor (beta chain) originates from a study of CD8 T cells in acute hepatitis C reinfection. Findings and caveats of the study: No group differed significantly in the high NS3-1073 repertoire diversity. A V04-02/J02-02 clonotype was among more than 10 public ones, independent of outcome.

J was trimmed by 1 base and V by 6 bases; bases with no gene match: 9. Germline V CDR1 and CDR2: MNHNY, SVGAGI (reference sequence). This CDR3 has 16 residues. Profiled with immunoSEQ multiplex PCR; TCRdb holds only in-frame clones, not every one. The table lists around 34,000 clones, about 87% of them singletons. As to time point: naive CD8 control sorted from an acute-time-point sample. A positive HCV RNA or antibody test following a negative test within 24 weeks defined acute primary infection. Regarding this clone: Its antigen is currently unknown.

The source material was naive CD8+ T cells from PBMCs. The chain links TRBV6-6 to TRBJ2-1; 7 bases are a match to TRBD2. The receptor's source is a man aged 30-40 years with chronic hepatitis C. The CDR3 nucleotides read TGTGCCAGCAGCTCGATTAGCGGGCCTTCCTACAATGAGCAGTTCTTC. The encoded protein is CASSSISGPSYNEQFF.